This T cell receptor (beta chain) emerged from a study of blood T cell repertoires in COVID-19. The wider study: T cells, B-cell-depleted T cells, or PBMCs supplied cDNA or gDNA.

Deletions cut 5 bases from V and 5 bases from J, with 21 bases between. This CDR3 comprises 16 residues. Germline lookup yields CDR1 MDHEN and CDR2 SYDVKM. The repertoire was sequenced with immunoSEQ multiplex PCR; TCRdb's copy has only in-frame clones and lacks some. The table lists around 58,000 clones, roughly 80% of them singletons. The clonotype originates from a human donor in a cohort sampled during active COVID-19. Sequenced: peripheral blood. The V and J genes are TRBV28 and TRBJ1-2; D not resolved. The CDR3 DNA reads TGTGCCAGCAGTCCGTCCGGAGGGTTTACGGATTATGGCTACACCTTC. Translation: CASSPSGGFTDYGYTF.